Listed here are 3 T cell receptor beta chains from one sample, sequenced in a study of blood T cell repertoires in COVID-19. Repertoires were generated with immunoSEQ multiplex PCR, while TCRdb's copy carries only in-frame clones and drops some. The data show about 120,000 clones, around 90% seen once. Sequencing used peripheral blood. These receptors were obtained from a woman between 55 and 75 years old with COVID-19, enrolled during active disease.

The chain carries TRBV5-1 and TRBJ2-7; 12 nucleotides line up with TRBD1. J was trimmed by 1 base and V by 4 bases; bases with no gene match: 6. Germline V gives CDR1 SGHRS, CDR2 YFSETQ. This CDR3 region has 16 residues. The CDR3 loop is CASSPGQGASSYEQYF. The CDR3, as DNA: TGCGCCAGCAGCCCGGGACAGGGGGCGAGTTCCTACGAGCAGTACTTC.

The rearrangement joins TRBV13 to TRBJ2-7; 9 bases map to TRBD2. The trim removed 0 bases at V and 2 bases at J, leaving 5 bases unmatched. The CDR3 length is 16 residues. Germline-derived CDR1 and CDR2 are PRHDT and FYEKMQ (reference sequence). The CDR3 DNA sequence: TGTGCCAGCAGCTTAGGATATCTAGCGGGGACCTACGAGCAGTACTTC. Amino acid sequence: CASSLGYLAGTYEQYF. Full variable domain (outside the CDR3, taken from reference TRBV13 and TRBJ2-7): AAGVIQSPRHLIKEKRETATLKCYPIPRHDTVYWYQQGPGQDPQFLISFYEKMQSDKGSIPDRFSAQQFSDYHSELNMSSLELGDSALYFCASSLGYLAGTYEQYFGPGTRLTVT.

The chain links TRBV12-3 or TRBV12-4 to TRBJ2-2; D is ambiguous. Trimming took 5 bases from V and 1 from J, leaving 5 bases between them. CDR3 length: 13 residues. The CDR3 DNA reads TGTGCCAGCAGTAGAGTGAACACCGGGGAGCTGTTTTTT. Protein: CASSRVNTGELFF.